A single sample gave rise to the 14 T cell receptor beta chains below, sequenced in a study of cytomegalovirus exposure and HLA in healthy donors. Vbeta (60) and Jbeta (13) primers were used in the PCR. Data came from immunoSEQ multiplex PCR; TCRdb stores just in-frame clones and leaves some out. The repertoire holds about 200,000 clones, with about 78% as singletons. Sequencing was done on a sample of PBMCs. The origin of the receptors is a male donor in good health and CMV-seronegative.

The chain couples TRBV6-6 to TRBJ2-5, with D possibly matching TRBD2 (6 bases). Looked up from germline, CDR1 is MNHNY and CDR2 is SVGAGI (reference sequence). Trimming stripped 5 bases from V and 5 bases from J, with 15 bases between. This CDR3 region has 14 residues. The CDR3: CASSPPRRGETQYF. In DNA form, the CDR3 reads TGTGCCAGCAGTCCACCCCGCCGGGGGGAGACCCAGTACTTC.

This clone occurred a few times. This chain joins TRBV6-6 and TRBJ2-7; TRBD2 matches 10 bases. This CDR3 is built from 16 residues. The trim removed 2 bases at V and 2 bases at J, leaving 6 bases unmatched. Germline CDR1 and CDR2: MNHNY and SVGAGI (reference sequence). The CDR3 protein is CASSYPGTSATYEQYF. The DNA for the CDR3 is TGTGCCAGCAGTTACCCCGGGACTAGCGCTACCTACGAGCAGTACTTC.

The CDR3 bases are TGCAGCCTCTTCCCCGGGAACAATGCCCTAGGCGGGGCCAACGTCCTGACTTTC. This sequence encodes CSLFPGNNALGGANVLTF. The V call is TRBV29-1, the J call TRBJ2-6; tentative D call: TRBD2 (5 bases). The V end lost 8 bases, the J end lost 4 bases, and 27 bases lay between the germline ends. This CDR3 has 18 amino acids. The germline V gene encodes CDR1 SQVTM and CDR2 ANQGSEA.

This clone was seen once. The same CDR3 also results from other DNA sequences found in this sample. The chain couples TRBV27 to TRBJ2-7; D remains unclear. Per the germline V gene, CDR1 is MNHEY and CDR2 is SMNVEV (reference sequence). V was cut by 3 bases and J by 0 bases, with 6 bases left in between. The CDR3 has 13 amino acids. The chain's CDR3 is CASSFSSSYEQYF. The CDR3 DNA is TGTGCCAGCAGTTTTTCTAGCTCCTACGAGCAGTACTTC.

V and J are TRBV5-1 and TRBJ2-3, with TRBD2 matching 7 bases. The CDR3 has 18 amino acids. The germline gives CDR1 SGHRS, CDR2 YFSETQ. The J segment lost 0 bases and the V segment lost 2 bases, leaving 12 bases of the junction unmatched. The CDR3 coding sequence is TGCGCCAGCAGCTTCTCTACCGGGACTACTACTAGCACAGATACGCAGTATTTT. Residues: CASSFSTGTTTSTDTQYF.

The chain uses TRBV6-5 and TRBJ2-1; D might be TRBD2 (6 bases). CDR3 length equals 14 residues. CDR1 and CDR2 (germline): MNHEY, SVGAGI. V lost 5 bases and J 4 bases, leaving 12 bases between the germline ends. The CDR3 spells CASSAGLIYNEQFF. The DNA for the CDR3 is TGTGCCAGCAGTGCGGGACTGATATACAATGAGCAGTTCTTC.

The genes are TRBV29-1 and TRBJ2-7; 8 bases align to TRBD2. After removal of 0 bases from V and 3 bases from J, the junction contained 4 bases not matched to a gene. Germline V CDR1 and CDR2: SQVTM, ANQGSEA. The CDR3 contains 14 residues. CDR3 sequence (DNA): TGCAGCGTTGAAGATCGGGGGGGGAGCTACGAGCAGTACTTC. Protein product: CSVEDRGGSYEQYF.

The rearrangement links TRBV29-1 to TRBJ2-7; D is perhaps TRBD2 (6 bases). The CDR3 covers 13 residues. Trimming pared 5 bases from V and 6 bases from J, leaving 17 bases between. Germline CDR1 SQVTM, CDR2 ANQGSEA. The CDR3 reads CSVNSNGRSEQYF. The CDR3 DNA follows: TGCAGCGTTAATAGTAACGGGAGATCCGAGCAGTACTTC.

The chain joins TRBV18 to TRBJ2-1; 9 bases match TRBD2. This CDR3 contains 14 residues. The V and J ends lost 3 bases and 5 bases, in that order; junction bases with no gene match: 2. CDR1 and CDR2 from the germline V gene are KGHSH and LQKENI. The CDR3 bases are TGTGCCAGCTCACCGACTAGCGGCCACAATGAGCAGTTCTTC. Translated: CASSPTSGHNEQFF.

This clone was seen more than once but under ten times. The chain is built from TRBV7-9 and TRBJ1-3; D ambiguous. The V gene's germline CDR1 is SEHNR and CDR2 FQNEAQ (reference sequence). Trimming took off 5 bases at V and 7 bases at J, with 6 bases between the two ends. The CDR3 extends over 11 amino acids. The CDR3 DNA is TGTGCCAGCAGCGAGTCTAACACCATATATTTT. The encoded protein is CASSESNTIYF. The variable domain in full, with the rest retrieved from reference TRBV7-9 and TRBJ1-3, is DTGVSQNPRHKITKRGQNVTFRCDPISEHNRLYWYRQTLGQGPEFLTYFQNEAQLEKSRLLSDRFSAERPKGSFSTLEIQRTEQGDSAMYLCASSESNTIYFGEGSWLTVV.

The chain is built from TRBV7-6 and TRBJ1-1, with TRBD1 identical over 7 bases. CDR3 size: 15 residues. Germline V gene data show CDR1 as SGHVS and CDR2 as FNYEAQ. The V gene end was trimmed by 5 bases and the J gene end by 7 bases; junction bases not matched to a gene: 13. The CDR3 nucleotides read TGTGCCAGCAGCCCCATTTATGGGCAGGGGGTTGAAGCTTTCTTT. As protein: CASSPIYGQGVEAFF.

CDR3 amino acids: CASKGQGAIPTYEQYF. In DNA form, the CDR3 reads TGCGCCAGCAAGGGACAGGGGGCTATACCGACCTACGAGCAGTACTTC. The chain is built from TRBV5-1 and TRBJ2-7, with 12 bases fitting TRBD1. The V gene's germline CDR1 is SGHRS and CDR2 YFSETQ. Losses at the gene ends were 6 bases for V and 2 bases for J; bases not matched to a gene: 9. The CDR3 runs to 16 residues. Together with reference TRBV5-1 and TRBJ2-7, the CDR3 gives the full variable domain: KAGVTQTPRYLIKTRGQQVTLSCSPISGHRSVSWYQQTPGQGLQFLFEYFSETQRNKGNFPGRFSGRQFSNSRSEMNVSTLELGDSALYLCASKGQGAIPTYEQYFGPGTRLTVT.

J is TRBJ2-4 and V is TRBV6-6; 8 bases line up with TRBD2. From germline, CDR1 is MNHNY and CDR2 SVGAGI (reference sequence). Trimming at V came to 7 bases and at J to 7 bases, leaving 9 bases not matched to a gene. This CDR3 comprises 14 residues. This CDR3 reads CASTRLAIVNIQYF. As DNA, the CDR3 is TGTGCCAGCACTAGACTAGCGATAGTTAACATTCAGTACTTC.

V and J are TRBV12-5 and TRBJ2-3; perhaps TRBD2 as D (5 bases). Between the trimmed V and J ends, which lost 1 base and 3 bases, there was a span of 5 bases. There are 13 residues in the CDR3. Germline-derived CDR1 and CDR2 are LGHNT and FRNRAP. The CDR3, as DNA: TGTGCTAGTGGTTTGGGCGGGACAGATACGCAGTATTTT. Its protein is CASGLGGTDTQYF.